This record concerns one T cell receptor (beta chain) sequence. This sample stems from a study of T cell changes during pregnancy in multiple sclerosis. There are 17 residues in the CDR3. The germline CDR1 and CDR2 sequences are MDHEN and SYDVKM. V was trimmed by 5 bases and J by 4 bases, leaving 21 bases between them. The protocol was immunoSEQ multiplex PCR, while the TCRdb copy is restricted to in-frame clones and leaves out a portion. The sample has about 70,000 clones, 91% seen once. Sequenced here: peripheral blood, sampled in the first trimester of pregnancy. This chain uses TRBV28 with TRBJ2-1, with D perhaps TRBD2 (6 bases). The receptor was derived from a female donor with multiple sclerosis, enrolled in a pregnancy study. CDR3 amino acids: CASSRSFWRDLYNEQFF. The CDR3 region has the DNA TGTGCCAGCAGTCGATCTTTTTGGCGGGACTTGTACAATGAGCAGTTCTTC.